The 27 T cell receptor beta chains presented below share a single source sample, sequenced in a study of blood T cells in healthy people across ages. Sample-barcoded 5' priming and a J-beta primer mix drove a second PCR of about 6 to 12 cycles. TCRdb reprocessed the 5' RACE reads with MiXCR, giving one entry per CDR3 protein. The table lists about 1,800,000 distinct CDR3 sequences, approximately 28% of them singletons. Sequencing was carried out using blood. These receptors were obtained from a woman in her 30s in good health.

This clonotype was counted a single time. The J gene is TRBJ2-1, the V gene TRBV3-1, with TRBD1 matching over 10 bases. Trimming removed 6 bases from V and 8 bases from J; junction bases left unmatched: 10. The CDR3 covers 15 residues. The germline V gene encodes CDR1 LGHDT and CDR2 YNNKEL (reference sequence). This CDR3 reads CASSWDRGPRDEQFF. The CDR3 region has the DNA TGTGCCAGCAGTTGGGACAGGGGCCCTAGGGATGAGCAGTTCTTC.

Concerning this clonotype itself: This may be a read error: a much more frequent sequence differs by one nucleotide. V usage is TRBV7-6 and J usage is TRBJ2-1, with TRBD2 matching over 10 bases. The CDR3 is made up of 16 amino acids. Germline assignment: CDR1 SGHVS and CDR2 FNYEAQ. The CDR3: CPSSAFLAGEYNEQFF. The CDR3 DNA follows: TGTCCCAGCAGCGCCTTCCTAGCGGGGGAATACAATGAGCAGTTCTTC.

This sequence joins TRBV9 and TRBJ2-1, with TRBD2 as a possible D gene (6 bases). V was shortened by 1 base and J by 5 bases, with 19 bases between the two germline ends. Looked up from germline, CDR1 is SGDLS and CDR2 is YYNGEE. This CDR3 is 17 amino acids long. The CDR3 here is CASSVTFSWEDNNEQFF. CDR3 in DNA: TGTGCCAGCAGCGTAACCTTTTCGTGGGAGGACAACAATGAGCAGTTCTTC.

The rearrangement uses TRBV12-3 or TRBV12-4 and TRBJ2-7; D is possibly TRBD2 (5 bases). The CDR3 is made up of 16 amino acids. V dropped 4 bases and J dropped 3 bases, with 19 bases sitting between them. As DNA, the CDR3 is TGTGCCAGCAGTTCATCCGAGGGTGTAGGTCACTACGAGCAGTACTTC. Amino acid sequence: CASSSSEGVGHYEQYF.

This rearrangement joins TRBV20-1 to TRBJ2-3; 11 nucleotides agree with TRBD2. The CDR3 is 15 residues long. With 2 bases clipped from V and 9 bases from J, the junction kept 10 bases outside the gene matches. Germline V gives CDR1 DFQATT, CDR2 SNEGSKA (reference sequence). CDR3 amino acids: CSARIGSGRAGTQYF. CDR3 DNA sequence: TGCAGTGCTAGAATTGGTAGCGGGAGGGCCGGAACGCAGTATTTT.

V is TRBV6-5 and J is TRBJ1-1; no firm D call. Trimming shortened V by 6 bases and J by 3 bases, and 11 bases separated the two germline ends. CDR1 is MNHEY and CDR2 is SVGAGI in the germline V gene. This CDR3 region has 13 residues. CDR3 in amino acids: CASSQPGDTEAFF. The DNA for the CDR3 is TGTGCCAGCAGCCAACCTGGGGACACTGAAGCTTTCTTT.

Only a few counts were recorded for this clonotype. The chain links TRBV29-1 to TRBJ2-5; 7 nucleotides line up with TRBD1. Germline CDR1 reads SQVTM; CDR2 reads ANQGSEA. This CDR3 contains 15 residues. With 2 bases clipped from V and 2 bases from J, the junction kept 8 bases outside the gene matches. CDR3 sequence reads: CSVERGGGQQETQYF. In DNA, the CDR3 is TGCAGCGTTGAAAGGGGTGGGGGACAGCAAGAGACCCAGTACTTC.

This clonotype occurred a few times. The chain employs TRBV29-1 and TRBJ2-5, with 9 bases aligning to TRBD2. J lost 1 base, V lost 3 bases, and 3 bases had no gene match. The CDR3 length is 14 residues. Germline CDR1 is SQVTM and CDR2 is ANQGSEA. CDR3 amino acids: CSVDRGGVQETQYF. The CDR3 DNA sequence: TGCAGCGTTGACCGCGGGGGGGTCCAAGAGACCCAGTACTTC.

The chain couples TRBV2 to TRBJ2-4; 7 nucleotides agree with TRBD2. This CDR3 is built from 15 residues. J was trimmed by 13 bases and V by 2 bases; bases with no gene match: 14. Per the germline V gene, CDR1 is SNHLY and CDR2 is FYNNEI. The CDR3 protein is CASSERAGVYNEQYF. The DNA for the CDR3 is TGTGCCAGCAGTGAAAGGGCGGGGGTGTACAATGAGCAGTACTTC.

The count of this clonotype is one. The V call is TRBV29-1, the J call TRBJ1-2, with D hard to call. Germline lookup yields CDR1 SQVTM and CDR2 ANQGSEA. This CDR3 is 13 amino acids long. Trimming cost V 1 base and J 9 bases, with 15 bases left between them. In DNA form, the CDR3 reads TGCAGCGTTGAAGGGGTCAGGAGGAGTAGCTACACCTTC. Encoded protein: CSVEGVRRSSYTF.

J is TRBJ2-1 and V is TRBV5-1, with 9 bases identical to TRBD2. This CDR3 has 18 residues. Trimming at V came to 7 bases and at J to 4 bases, leaving 18 bases not matched to a gene. Germline CDR1 reads SGHRS; CDR2 reads YFSETQ. CDR3 residues: CASGSSGGRAQWYNEQFF. The CDR3, as DNA: TGCGCCAGCGGTTCTAGCGGCGGGAGGGCCCAGTGGTACAATGAGCAGTTCTTC.

This clonotype came up a few times. The genes are TRBV12-3 or TRBV12-4 and TRBJ2-3, with TRBD2 matching over 14 bases. V was pared by 5 bases and J by 1 base, with 5 bases of the junction left unmatched. CDR3 length equals 17 residues. The CDR3 here is CASSTPGLAGGTDTQYF. The DNA for the CDR3 is TGTGCCAGCAGTACCCCGGGACTAGCGGGGGGCACAGATACGCAGTATTTT.

Ten or more counts support this clonotype. This chain joins TRBV12-3 or TRBV12-4 and TRBJ2-7, with TRBD1 matching 9 bases. This CDR3 is 15 amino acids long. V dropped 6 bases and J dropped 2; count of bases not matched to a gene: 8. CDR3 DNA: TGTGCCAGCAGCCCCCACGGACAGGGGACCTACGAGCAGTACTTC. Translated: CASSPHGQGTYEQYF.

This clonotype appeared a few times. The rearrangement links TRBV2 to TRBJ2-1, with 7 bases lining up with TRBD2. V was pared by 4 bases and J by 3 bases, with 6 bases of the junction left unmatched. CDR1 is SNHLY, CDR2 FYNNEI, per germline. This CDR3 contains 15 residues. The CDR3 DNA sequence: TGTGCCAGCAGTGGGCGGCGGGAGAGCTACAATGAGCAGTTCTTC. Encoded protein: CASSGRRESYNEQFF. The whole variable domain, remainder taken from reference TRBV2 and TRBJ2-1, is EPEVTQTPSHQVTQMGQEVILRCVPISNHLYFYWYRQILGQKVEFLVSFYNNEISEKSEIFDDQFSVERPDGSNFTLKIRSTKLEDSAMYFCASSGRRESYNEQFFGPGTRLTVL.

This sequence joins TRBV7-6 and TRBJ2-7, with 9 bases lining up with TRBD1. Trimming at V came to 5 bases and at J to 5 bases, leaving 13 bases not matched to a gene. The CDR3 is made up of 16 amino acids. Germline values: CDR1 SGHVS, CDR2 FNYEAQ. The CDR3 is CASSTRTGEKRHEQYF. DNA for the CDR3: TGTGCCAGCAGCACACGGACAGGGGAAAAACGCCACGAGCAGTACTTC.

In its sample, this clonotype was seen many times. The CDR3 is CSASRSTSGSSYEQYF. The CDR3, as DNA: TGCAGTGCTTCAAGGTCGACTAGCGGGTCCTCCTACGAGCAGTACTTC. This chain connects TRBV20-1 to TRBJ2-7, with 10 bases fitting TRBD2. V dropped 5 bases and J dropped 0; count of bases not matched to a gene: 10. CDR3 length: 16 amino acids. The germline CDR1 and CDR2 sequences are DFQATT and SNEGSKA (reference sequence).

This clonotype showed up many times. This CDR3 is CASSVRGPNGYTF. The CDR3 DNA follows: TGTGCCAGCAGCGTCCGAGGCCCCAATGGCTACACCTTC. V gene TRBV12-3 or TRBV12-4 combines with J gene TRBJ1-2, with unresolved D. Trimming left V 6 bases short and J 6 bases short, with 14 bases between. This CDR3 is 13 amino acids long.

V usage is TRBV2 and J usage is TRBJ2-1, with 8 positions matching TRBD2. V lost 6 bases, J lost 2 bases, and 9 bases stayed unmatched. The CDR3 loop spans 16 amino acids. The germline CDR1 and CDR2 sequences are SNHLY and FYNNEI. The CDR3 sequence: CASSDLLAEAYNEQFF. The CDR3 nucleotides read TGTGCCAGCAGCGACTTACTAGCGGAGGCCTACAATGAGCAGTTCTTC.

This chain uses TRBV6-1 with TRBJ1-1; D perhaps matches TRBD1 (5 bases). The CDR3 consists of 13 residues. V gave up 4 bases and J gave up 6 bases, with 12 bases separating them. Per the germline V gene, CDR1 is MNHNS and CDR2 is SASEGT. The CDR3 loop reads CASSAGRGAEAFF. CDR3 bases: TGTGCCAGCAGTGCTGGTCGGGGCGCTGAAGCTTTCTTT.

The rearrangement uses TRBV4-1 and TRBJ2-3, with 8 bases matching TRBD2. CDR1 and CDR2 from the germline V gene are MGHRA and YSYEKL. The CDR3 spans 17 residues. V trimming: 4 bases; J trimming: 6 bases; junction bases outside the gene matches: 15. CDR3 nucleotides: TGCGCCAGCAGCCCGCGGGGGGTAGCGGGGCCCGGGGATACGCAGTATTTT. The encoded protein is CASSPRGVAGPGDTQYF.

This chain uses TRBV2 with TRBJ2-5; no firm D call. V lost 2 bases and J 9 bases, leaving 16 bases between the germline ends. The CDR3 is 14 amino acids. The germline gives CDR1 SNHLY, CDR2 FYNNEI. Written as DNA, the CDR3 is TGTGCCAGCAGTGAACTTGGCGTTCTAAGGGCCCAGTACTTC. This sequence encodes CASSELGVLRAQYF.

Points on this clonotype: With a much larger clone just one base away, this may be a read error. The J gene is TRBJ2-7, the V gene TRBV21-1; TRBD1, the table's D call, lacks a check against the DNA. With the DNA end fitting TRBJ2-5 better, the J assignment may be wrong. TRBV21-1 is assigned pseudogene status. This CDR3 comprises 16 residues. This chain's CDR3 is CASIKALDRVRETQYF. The CDR3 region has the DNA TGTGCCAGCATCAAAGCGCTGGACAGGGTTCGGGAGACCCAGTACTTC.

The chain has TRBV9 and TRBJ1-1; D is possibly TRBD1 (5 bases). V was shortened by 4 bases and J by 4 bases, with 17 bases between the two germline ends. There are 15 residues in the CDR3. Germline loops: CDR1 SGDLS, CDR2 YYNGEE. DNA of the CDR3: TGTGCCAGCAGCCCCACGGGTGGGGGTTCCACTGAAGCTTTCTTT. This gives the protein CASSPTGGGSTEAFF.

V and J are TRBV12-3 or TRBV12-4 and TRBJ2-1; 9 positions match TRBD1. The junction had 6 bases not matched to a gene; V was cut back by 6 bases and J by 6 bases. This CDR3 region has 14 residues. In DNA, the CDR3 is TGTGCCAGCAGGCGGGGACAGGGCGTCAATGAGCAGTTCTTC. This codes for CASRRGQGVNEQFF.

Comment on this clonotype: This could be a read error, since a much larger clone is one nucleotide away. The chain employs TRBV28 and TRBJ2-4, with 7 bases aligning to TRBD1. The DNA end is a closer match to TRBJ2-7, so the J assignment may be wrong. CDR3 length equals 14 residues. Per the germline V gene, CDR1 is MDHEN and CDR2 is SYDVKM. CDR3 DNA: TGTGCCAGCAGAAATTCCGGGACAGTCAACGAGCAGTACTTC. As protein: CASRNSGTVNEQYF.

This clonotype turned up a few times. The chain couples TRBV20-1 to TRBJ2-5; 11 bases line up with TRBD1. The CDR3 loop spans 15 amino acids. Trimming took 1 base from V and 11 from J; bases not matched to a gene: 12. CDR1 and CDR2 (germline): DFQATT, SNEGSKA (reference sequence). CDR3 region: CSARGSGTGGNGQYF. The CDR3 bases are TGCAGTGCTAGAGGTTCCGGGACAGGGGGAAATGGGCAGTACTTC.

Points on this clonotype: One base away lies a much larger clone, so this may be a sequencing read error. This chain uses TRBV28 with TRBJ2-7, with D uncertain. The ends were cut back, 3 bases at V and 2 bases at J, with 14 bases in the middle. Germline CDR1 is MDHEN and CDR2 is SYDVKM. CDR3 length: 15 residues. The CDR3 DNA reads as TGTGCCAGCAGTTTGCAAACAGAGGTCCCCTACGAGCAGTACTTC. Its translation: CASSLQTEVPYEQYF. Looking up the rest from reference TRBV28 and TRBJ2-7 gives the full variable domain: DVKVTQSSRYLVKRTGEKVFLECVQDMDHENMFWYRQDPGLGLRLIYFSYDVKMKEKGDIPEGYSVSREKKERFSLILESASTNQTSMYLCASSLQTEVPYEQYFGPGTRLTVT.